The present entry profiles one T cell receptor (beta chain) with its context. Its antigen is not identified. One end of the junction does not line up with germline, which may come from a read error. This sample was included in a study of T cell responses to AZD1222 COVID-19 vaccine. Notes on the study in general: A mostly white British donor set with more females was recruited, and clonal diversity was possibly underestimated. Regions 160-218 and 743-854 held dominance among vaccine-associated CD4 TCRs, which spanned spike.

The germline CDR1 and CDR2 sequences are SSHAT and FNYEAQ (reference sequence). The CDR3 sequence is 13 residues long. Sequencing was performed with immunoSEQ multiplex PCR; in TCRdb, only in-frame clones are kept and a portion is missing. Of 50,000 to 65,000 clones in the sample, less than 90% were seen once. The sequencing here drew on peripheral blood, taken 28 days after the second AZD1222 dose. The chain recombines TRBV7-7 with TRBJ1-1; D unclear. This receptor was identified in an adult who received the AZD1222 COVID-19 vaccine. The CDR3 DNA reads TGTGCTAGCAGCCTTACTCTGAACACTGAAGCTTTCTTT. Its protein product is CASSLTLNTEAFF.